These T cell receptor beta chains were read from a single sample in a study of shared clonotypes between healthy human individuals. TCRdb's table, derived via immunoSEQ multiplex PCR, lists solely in-frame clones and lacks some. This table has roughly 2.5 million clones, roughly 92% appearing once. Sequenced sample: naive CD4+ T cells sorted from blood. The source of these receptors is a man aged 18 to 30 in good health. CDR3s include the opening cysteine and the closing phenylalanine or tryptophan. A D gene is named only where the DNA matches it firmly. Clone sizes are given selectively: once, few, many, or a class where the clone is expanded.

TRBJ2-7 | . | TRBV7-2 | . | 14 | CASSPGHQAYEQYF | TGTGCCAGCAGCCCCGGCCACCAGGCCTACGAGCAGTACTTC
TRBJ2-7 | TRBD1 | TRBV4-3 | . | 15 | CASSRETGGFYEQYF | TGCGCCAGCAGCCGGGAGACAGGGGGCTTCTACGAGCAGTACTTC
TRBJ2-7 | TRBD2 | TRBV19 | . | 15 | CASKAGREIVAEQYF | TGTGCCAGTAAAGCTGGGCGGGAGATAGTAGCCGAGCAGTACTTC
TRBJ2-7 | TRBD2 | TRBV13 | . | 15 | CASSSGAGVIDEQYF | TGTGCCAGCAGCTCCGGAGCGGGAGTTATTGACGAGCAGTACTTC
TRBJ2-7 | . | TRBV2 | . | 15 | CASRNQGVGGYEQYF | TGTGCCAGCAGGAACCAGGGAGTGGGAGGCTACGAGCAGTACTTC
TRBJ1-5 | TRBD1 | TRBV6-5 | once | 14 | CASSFGQGSQPQHF | TGTGCCAGCAGCTTTGGACAGGGTAGTCAGCCCCAGCATTTT
TRBJ1-6 | . | TRBV5-5 | once | 17 | CASSLMVGYSYNSPLHF | TGTGCCAGCAGCTTGATGGTCGGTTACTCCTATAATTCACCCCTCCACTTT
TRBJ2-2 | TRBD1 | TRBV14 | . | 19 | CASSQRPPVGQKDTGELFF | TGTGCCAGCAGCCAAAGGCCTCCTGTGGGACAGAAGGACACCGGGGAGCTGTTTTTT
TRBJ1-6 | . | TRBV30 | . | 14 | CAWSGVRYNSPLHF | TGTGCCTGGTCTGGGGTTAGATACAATTCACCCCTCCACTTT
TRBJ2-2 | . | TRBV5-5 | . | 12 | CASSLRPGELFF | TGTGCCAGCAGCTTGAGGCCCGGGGAGCTGTTTTTT
TRBJ2-5 | . | TRBV30 | . | 13 | CAWSYPGVETQYF | TGTGCCTGGAGCTACCCAGGGGTAGAGACCCAGTACTTC
TRBJ2-5 | TRBD2 | TRBV29-1 | . | 17 | CSVEKGLAGGQGETQYF | TGCAGCGTTGAAAAAGGCCTAGCGGGGGGGCAGGGAGAGACCCAGTACTTC
TRBJ2-2 | TRBD2 | TRBV7-9 | . | 16 | CASSARPSGRAGELFF | TGTGCCAGCAGCGCCCGTCCTAGCGGGAGGGCCGGGGAGCTGTTTTTT
TRBJ2-2 | . | TRBV19 | . | 17 | CASNSPTRRRVDGELFF | TGTGCCAGTAACTCTCCCACAAGGAGGCGGGTCGACGGGGAGCTGTTTTTT
TRBJ2-3 | TRBD2 | TRBV4-1 | . | 18 | CASSQDKGLAGGTDTQYF | TGCGCCAGCAGCCAAGATAAGGGACTAGCGGGGGGAACAGATACGCAGTATTTT
TRBJ1-2 | . | TRBV5-6 | . | 13 | CASSPAYFYGYTF | TGTGCCAGCAGCCCCGCGTACTTCTATGGCTACACCTTC
TRBJ2-7 | . | TRBV6-6 | . | 12 | CASSFRSDEQYF | TGTGCCAGCAGTTTCCGATCCGACGAGCAGTACTTC
TRBJ1-1 | TRBD1 | TRBV11-3 | . | 17 | CASSLSGAQGANTEAFF | TGTGCCAGCAGCTTATCCGGGGCACAGGGGGCGAACACTGAAGCTTTCTTT
TRBJ2-2 | . | TRBV10-3 | . | 16 | CAISEYGGLNTGELFF | TGTGCCATCAGTGAGTACGGAGGGCTAAACACCGGGGAGCTGTTTTTT
TRBJ2-5 | TRBD1 | TRBV6-6 | once | 15 | CASRPGQGVAETQYF | TGTGCCAGCAGACCTGGACAGGGGGTCGCAGAGACCCAGTACTTC
TRBJ1-5 | . | TRBV5-1 | once | 15 | CASSPNAGHDQPQHF | TGCGCCAGCAGCCCTAACGCAGGTCACGATCAGCCCCAGCATTTT
TRBJ2-5 | . | TRBV6-1 | . | 13 | CASTFLSWGTQYF | TGTGCCAGCACTTTTCTTTCTTGGGGGACCCAGTACTTC
TRBJ2-5 | TRBD1 | TRBV27 | . | 15 | CASSPRDRGPETQYF | TGTGCCAGCAGTCCCCGGGACAGGGGGCCCGAGACCCAGTACTTC
TRBJ2-5 | TRBD1 | TRBV7-8 | . | 17 | CASSETSTGAGQETQYF | TGTGCCAGCAGCGAAACATCGACAGGGGCCGGCCAAGAGACCCAGTACTTC
TRBJ2-7 | . | TRBV11-2 | . | 16 | CASSLGGGGSYYEQYF | TGTGCCAGCAGCTTGGGAGGTGGAGGGAGTTATTACGAGCAGTACTTC
TRBJ1-1 | . | TRBV6-5 | . | 11 | CASSYSSEAFF | TGTGCCAGCAGTTACTCGTCTGAAGCTTTCTTT
TRBJ2-2 | . | TRBV4-3 | . | 15 | CASSQEWENTGELFF | TGCGCCAGCAGCCAGGAGTGGGAAAACACCGGGGAGCTGTTTTTT
TRBJ2-7 | . | TRBV29-1 | . | 11 | CSVGSSYEQYF | TGCAGCGTTGGAAGCTCCTACGAGCAGTACTTC
TRBJ1-5 | . | TRBV6-6 | . | 14 | CASTLDDSNQPQHF | TGTGCCAGCACCTTAGACGACAGCAATCAGCCCCAGCATTTT
TRBJ2-7 | . | TRBV11-2 | . | 12 | CASSLIDYEQYF | TGTGCCAGCAGCTTAATCGACTACGAGCAGTACTTC
TRBJ2-5 | TRBD1 | TRBV4-1 | once | 13 | CASSRTGLETQYF | TGCGCCAGCAGCCGGACAGGGTTGGAGACCCAGTACTTC
TRBJ2-7 | . | TRBV5-1 | few | 15 | CASSLDSTTSYEQYF | TGCGCCAGCAGCTTGGACAGTACCACCTCCTACGAGCAGTACTTC
TRBJ2-7 | TRBD1 | TRBV5-1 | . | 14 | CASSIGTGRYEQYF | TGCGCCAGCAGCATAGGGACAGGCCGCTACGAGCAGTACTTC
TRBJ2-7 | . | TRBV7-9 | . | 15 | CASSLEGGSSYEQYF | TGTGCCAGCAGCTTAGAAGGGGGAAGCTCCTACGAGCAGTACTTC
TRBJ1-2 | . | TRBV7-9 | . | 19 | CASSSKGLWEGSQNYGYTF | TGTGCCAGCAGCTCAAAGGGGCTGTGGGAGGGAAGTCAGAACTATGGCTACACCTTC
TRBJ2-3 | TRBD2 | TRBV11-3 | . | 15 | CASSPGGEGTDTQYF | TGTGCCAGCAGCCCGGGGGGGGAGGGCACAGATACGCAGTATTTT
TRBJ1-2 | TRBD1 | TRBV27 | . | 14 | CASSPRDRAGGYTF | TGTGCCAGCAGTCCCCGGGACAGGGCGGGTGGCTACACCTTC
TRBJ2-3 | TRBD2 | TRBV18 | . | 15 | CASSPKAGATDTQYF | TGTGCCAGCTCACCGAAAGCGGGGGCCACAGATACGCAGTATTTT
TRBJ1-2 | TRBD1 | TRBV5-4 | . | 14 | CASSRGQDGTGYTF | TGTGCCAGCAGCAGGGGACAGGACGGAACTGGCTACACCTTC